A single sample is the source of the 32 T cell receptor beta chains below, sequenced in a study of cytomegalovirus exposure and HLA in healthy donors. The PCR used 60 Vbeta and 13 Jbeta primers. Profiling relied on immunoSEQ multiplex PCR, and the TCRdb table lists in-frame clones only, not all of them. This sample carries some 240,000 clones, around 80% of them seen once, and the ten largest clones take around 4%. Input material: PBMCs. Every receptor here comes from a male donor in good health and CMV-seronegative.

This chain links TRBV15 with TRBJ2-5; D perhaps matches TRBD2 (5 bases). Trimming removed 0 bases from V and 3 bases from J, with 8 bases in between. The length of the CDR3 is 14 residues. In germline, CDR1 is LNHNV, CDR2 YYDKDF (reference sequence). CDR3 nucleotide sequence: TGTGCCACCAGCAGAGAATGGGGAGAAGAGACCCAGTACTTC. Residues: CATSREWGEETQYF. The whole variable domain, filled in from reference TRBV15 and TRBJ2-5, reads DAMVIQNPRYQVTQFGKPVTLSCSQTLNHNVMYWYQQKSSQAPKLLFHYYDKDFNNEADTPDNFQSRRPNTSFCFLDIRSPGLGDTAMYLCATSREWGEETQYFGPGTRLLVL.

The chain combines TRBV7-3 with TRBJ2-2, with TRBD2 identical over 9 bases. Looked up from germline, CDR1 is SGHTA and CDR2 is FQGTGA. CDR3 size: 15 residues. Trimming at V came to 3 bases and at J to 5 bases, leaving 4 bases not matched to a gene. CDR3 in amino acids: CASSLGLARTGELFF. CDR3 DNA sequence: TGTGCCAGCAGCTTGGGACTAGCTAGGACCGGGGAGCTGTTTTTT.

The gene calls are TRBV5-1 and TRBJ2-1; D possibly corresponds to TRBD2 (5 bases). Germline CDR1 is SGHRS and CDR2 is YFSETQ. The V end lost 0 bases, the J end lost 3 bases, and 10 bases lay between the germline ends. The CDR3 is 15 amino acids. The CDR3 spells CASSLALVNYNEQFF. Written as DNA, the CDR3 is TGCGCCAGCAGCTTGGCACTAGTGAACTACAATGAGCAGTTCTTC.

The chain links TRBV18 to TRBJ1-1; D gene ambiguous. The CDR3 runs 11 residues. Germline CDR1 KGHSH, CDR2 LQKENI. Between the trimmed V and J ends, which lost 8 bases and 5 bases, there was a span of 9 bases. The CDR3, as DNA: TGTGCCAGCGCCCTTACAACTGAAGCTTTCTTT. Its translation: CASALTTEAFF.

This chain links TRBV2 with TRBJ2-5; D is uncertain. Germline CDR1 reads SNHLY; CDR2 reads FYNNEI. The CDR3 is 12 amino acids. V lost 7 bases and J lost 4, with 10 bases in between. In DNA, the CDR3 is TGTGCCAGCACTGACGTGGCAGAGACCCAGTACTTC. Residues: CASTDVAETQYF.

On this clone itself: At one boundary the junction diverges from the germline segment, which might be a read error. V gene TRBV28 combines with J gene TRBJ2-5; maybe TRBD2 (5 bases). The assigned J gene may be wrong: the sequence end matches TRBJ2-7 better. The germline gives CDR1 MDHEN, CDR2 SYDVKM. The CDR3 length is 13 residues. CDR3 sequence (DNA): TGTGCCAGCTGTTTGGGGAGCTCCTACGAGCAGTACTTC. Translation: CASCLGSSYEQYF.

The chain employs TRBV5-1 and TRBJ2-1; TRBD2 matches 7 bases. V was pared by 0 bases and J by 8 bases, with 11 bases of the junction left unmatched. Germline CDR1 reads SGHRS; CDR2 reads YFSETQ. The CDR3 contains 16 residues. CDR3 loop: CASSLVGRAGRDEQFF. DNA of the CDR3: TGCGCCAGCAGCTTGGTGGGGAGGGCTGGTCGGGATGAGCAGTTCTTC. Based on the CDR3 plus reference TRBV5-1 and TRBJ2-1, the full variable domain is KAGVTQTPRYLIKTRGQQVTLSCSPISGHRSVSWYQQTPGQGLQFLFEYFSETQRNKGNFPGRFSGRQFSNSRSEMNVSTLELGDSALYLCASSLVGRAGRDEQFFGPGTRLTVL.

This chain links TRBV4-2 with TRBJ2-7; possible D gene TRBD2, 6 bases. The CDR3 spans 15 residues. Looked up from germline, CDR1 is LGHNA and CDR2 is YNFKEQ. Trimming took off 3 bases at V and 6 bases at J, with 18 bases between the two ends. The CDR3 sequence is CASSHQGAGRGEQYF. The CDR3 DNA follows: TGTGCCAGCAGCCACCAAGGGGCGGGAAGGGGCGAGCAGTACTTC.

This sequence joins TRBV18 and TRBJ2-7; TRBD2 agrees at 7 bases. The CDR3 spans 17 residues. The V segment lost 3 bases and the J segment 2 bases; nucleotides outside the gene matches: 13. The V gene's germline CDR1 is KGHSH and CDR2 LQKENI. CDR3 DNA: TGTGCCAGCTCACCGTATCAACGACGGGAGGCCACCTACGAGCAGTACTTC. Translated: CASSPYQRREATYEQYF.

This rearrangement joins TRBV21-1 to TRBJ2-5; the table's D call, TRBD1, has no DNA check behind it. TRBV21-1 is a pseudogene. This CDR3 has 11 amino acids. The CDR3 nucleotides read TGTGCCAGCAGCTCTCAGGCGAATCGGTACTTC. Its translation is CASSSQANRYF.

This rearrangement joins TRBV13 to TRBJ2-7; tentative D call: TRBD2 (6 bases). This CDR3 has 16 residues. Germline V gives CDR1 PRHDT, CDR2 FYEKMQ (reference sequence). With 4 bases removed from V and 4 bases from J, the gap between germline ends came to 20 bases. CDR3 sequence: CASSSKGTLFGYEQYF. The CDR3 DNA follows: TGTGCCAGCAGCTCAAAGGGGACTCTCTTCGGTTACGAGCAGTACTTC. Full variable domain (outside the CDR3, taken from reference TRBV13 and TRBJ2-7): AAGVIQSPRHLIKEKRETATLKCYPIPRHDTVYWYQQGPGQDPQFLISFYEKMQSDKGSIPDRFSAQQFSDYHSELNMSSLELGDSALYFCASSSKGTLFGYEQYFGPGTRLTVT.

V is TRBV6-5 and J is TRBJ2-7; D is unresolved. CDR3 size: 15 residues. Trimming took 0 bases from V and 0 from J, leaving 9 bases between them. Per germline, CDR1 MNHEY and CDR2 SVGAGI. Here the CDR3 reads CASSYSHPGSYEQYF. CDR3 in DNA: TGTGCCAGCAGTTACTCGCATCCGGGCTCCTACGAGCAGTACTTC.

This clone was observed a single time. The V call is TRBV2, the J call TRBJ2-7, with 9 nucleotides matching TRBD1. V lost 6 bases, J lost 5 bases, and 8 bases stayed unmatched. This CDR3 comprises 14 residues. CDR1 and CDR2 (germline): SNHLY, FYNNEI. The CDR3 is CASSPRGQGDEQYF. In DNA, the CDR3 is TGTGCCAGCAGCCCACGGGGACAGGGCGACGAGCAGTACTTC.

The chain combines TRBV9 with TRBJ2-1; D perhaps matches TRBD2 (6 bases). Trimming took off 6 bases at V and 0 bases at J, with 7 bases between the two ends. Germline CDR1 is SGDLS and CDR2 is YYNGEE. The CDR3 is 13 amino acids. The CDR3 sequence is CASTGSSYNEQFF. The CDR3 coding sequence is TGTGCCAGCACCGGGAGCTCCTACAATGAGCAGTTCTTC.

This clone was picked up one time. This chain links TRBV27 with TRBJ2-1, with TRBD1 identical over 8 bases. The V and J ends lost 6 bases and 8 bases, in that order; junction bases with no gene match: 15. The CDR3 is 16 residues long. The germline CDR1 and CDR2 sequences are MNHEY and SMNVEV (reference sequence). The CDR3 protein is CASREVDRGATHEQFF. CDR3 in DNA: TGTGCCAGCAGGGAAGTAGACAGGGGCGCGACCCATGAGCAGTTCTTC.

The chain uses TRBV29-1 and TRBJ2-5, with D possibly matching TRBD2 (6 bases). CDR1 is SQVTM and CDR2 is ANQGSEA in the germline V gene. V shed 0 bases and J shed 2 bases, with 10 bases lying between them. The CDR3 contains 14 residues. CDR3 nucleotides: TGCAGCGTTGAAGACGGGACTTCTCAAGAGACCCAGTACTTC. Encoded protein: CSVEDGTSQETQYF. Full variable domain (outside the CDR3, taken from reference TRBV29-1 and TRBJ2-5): SAVISQKPSRDICQRGTSLTIQCQVDSQVTMMFWYRQQPGQSLTLIATANQGSEATYESGFVIDKFPISRPNLTFSTLTVSNMSPEDSSIYLCSVEDGTSQETQYFGPGTRLLVL.

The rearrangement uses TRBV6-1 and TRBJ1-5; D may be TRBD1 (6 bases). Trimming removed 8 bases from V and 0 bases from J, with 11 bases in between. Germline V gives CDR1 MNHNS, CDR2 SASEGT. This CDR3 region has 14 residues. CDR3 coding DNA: TGTGCCAGCGGAGGACAGTTTAGCAATCAGCCCCAGCATTTT. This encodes CASGGQFSNQPQHF.

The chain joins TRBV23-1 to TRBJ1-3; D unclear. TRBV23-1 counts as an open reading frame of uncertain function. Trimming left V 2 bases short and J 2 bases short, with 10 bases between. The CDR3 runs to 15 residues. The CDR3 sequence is CASSQPMPTGNTIYF. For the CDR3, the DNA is TGCGCCAGCAGTCAACCCATGCCTACTGGAAACACCATATATTTT.

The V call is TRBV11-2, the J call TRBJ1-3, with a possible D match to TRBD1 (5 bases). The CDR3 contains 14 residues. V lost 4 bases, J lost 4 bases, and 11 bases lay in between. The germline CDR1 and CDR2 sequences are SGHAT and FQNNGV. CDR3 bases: TGTGCCAGCAGCTCAGGGCTGTACGGAAACACCATATATTTT. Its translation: CASSSGLYGNTIYF. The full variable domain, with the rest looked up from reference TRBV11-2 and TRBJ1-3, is EAGVAQSPRYKIIEKRQSVAFWCNPISGHATLYWYQQILGQGPKLLIQFQNNGVVDDSQLPKDRFSAERLKGVDSTLKIQPAKLEDSAVYLCASSSGLYGNTIYFGEGSWLTVV.

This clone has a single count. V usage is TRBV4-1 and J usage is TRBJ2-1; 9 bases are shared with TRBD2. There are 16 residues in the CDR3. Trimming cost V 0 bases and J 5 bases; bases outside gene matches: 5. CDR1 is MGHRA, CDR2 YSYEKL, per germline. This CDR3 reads CASSQDPASGNNEQFF. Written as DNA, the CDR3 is TGCGCCAGCAGCCAAGACCCGGCTAGCGGGAACAATGAGCAGTTCTTC.

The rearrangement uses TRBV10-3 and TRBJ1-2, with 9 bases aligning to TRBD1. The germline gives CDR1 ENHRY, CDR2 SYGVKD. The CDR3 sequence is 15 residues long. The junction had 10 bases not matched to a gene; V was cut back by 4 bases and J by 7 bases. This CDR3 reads CAISAPDRGRGGYTF. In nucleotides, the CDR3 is TGTGCCATCAGTGCACCCGACAGGGGGAGAGGTGGCTACACCTTC.

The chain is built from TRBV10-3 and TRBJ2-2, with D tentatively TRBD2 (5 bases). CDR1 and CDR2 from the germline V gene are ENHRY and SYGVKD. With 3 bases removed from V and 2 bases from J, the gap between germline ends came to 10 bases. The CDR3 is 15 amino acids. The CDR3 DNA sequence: TGTGCCATCAGTGACGGACTCCTCAACACCGGGGAGCTGTTTTTT. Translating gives CAISDGLLNTGELFF.

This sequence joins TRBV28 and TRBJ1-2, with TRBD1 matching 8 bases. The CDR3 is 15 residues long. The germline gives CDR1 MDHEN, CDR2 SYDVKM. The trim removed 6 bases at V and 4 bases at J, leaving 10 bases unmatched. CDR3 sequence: CASSSRGQGPYGYTF. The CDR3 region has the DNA TGTGCCAGCAGCTCGCGCGGACAGGGCCCCTATGGCTACACCTTC.

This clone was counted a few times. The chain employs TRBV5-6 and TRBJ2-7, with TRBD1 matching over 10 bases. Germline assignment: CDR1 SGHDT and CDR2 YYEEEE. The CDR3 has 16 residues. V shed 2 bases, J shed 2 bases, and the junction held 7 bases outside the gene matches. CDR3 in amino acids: CASSFPDGTGAYEQYF. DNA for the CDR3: TGTGCCAGCAGCTTTCCCGACGGGACAGGGGCCTACGAGCAGTACTTC.

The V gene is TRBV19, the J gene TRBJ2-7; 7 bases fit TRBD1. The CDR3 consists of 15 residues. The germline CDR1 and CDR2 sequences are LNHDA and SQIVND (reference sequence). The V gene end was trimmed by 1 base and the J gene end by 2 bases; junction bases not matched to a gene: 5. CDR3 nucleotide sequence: TGTGCCAGTAGTATAGGACAGGGCCTTACCTACGAGCAGTACTTC. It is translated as CASSIGQGLTYEQYF. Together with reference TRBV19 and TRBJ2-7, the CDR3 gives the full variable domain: DGGITQSPKYLFRKEGQNVTLSCEQNLNHDAMYWYRQDPGQGLRLIYYSQIVNDFQKGDIAEGYSVSREKKESFPLTVTSAQKNPTAFYLCASSIGQGLTYEQYFGPGTRLTVT.

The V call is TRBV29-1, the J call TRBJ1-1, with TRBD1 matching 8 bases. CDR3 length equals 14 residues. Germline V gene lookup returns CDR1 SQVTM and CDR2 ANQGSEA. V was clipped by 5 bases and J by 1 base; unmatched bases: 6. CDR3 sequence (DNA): TGCAGCGTTTCAAACAGGGGGAAGAACACTGAAGCTTTCTTT. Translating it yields CSVSNRGKNTEAFF.

For the CDR3, the DNA is TGTGCCAGCAGCCCCCTGACAGGGAGTATAACGGACACTGAAGCTTTCTTT. It encodes CASSPLTGSITDTEAFF. V usage is TRBV7-9 and J usage is TRBJ1-1, with 7 nucleotides matching TRBD1. Looked up from germline, CDR1 is SEHNR and CDR2 is FQNEAQ (reference sequence). This CDR3 is 17 amino acids long. V was clipped by 5 bases and J by 3 bases; unmatched bases: 15.

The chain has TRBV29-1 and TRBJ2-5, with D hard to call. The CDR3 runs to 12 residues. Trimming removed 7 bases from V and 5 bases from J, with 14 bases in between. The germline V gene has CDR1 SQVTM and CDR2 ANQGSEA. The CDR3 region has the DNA TGCAGCGCCTATCGTCCTCCGGAGACCCAGTACTTC. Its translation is CSAYRPPETQYF.

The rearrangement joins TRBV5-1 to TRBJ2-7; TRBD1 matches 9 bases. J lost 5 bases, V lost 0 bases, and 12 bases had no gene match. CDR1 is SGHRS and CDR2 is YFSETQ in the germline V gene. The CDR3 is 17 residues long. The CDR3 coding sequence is TGCGCCAGCAGCTTGGCGGGCTTGTTGACAGGGGGGAACGAGCAGTACTTC. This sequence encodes CASSLAGLLTGGNEQYF.

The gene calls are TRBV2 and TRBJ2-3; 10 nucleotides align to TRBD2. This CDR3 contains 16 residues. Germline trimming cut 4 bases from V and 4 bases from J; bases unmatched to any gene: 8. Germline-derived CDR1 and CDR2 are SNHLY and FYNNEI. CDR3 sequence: CASSAGTSVGPDTQYF. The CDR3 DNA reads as TGTGCCAGCAGTGCCGGGACTAGCGTCGGGCCAGATACGCAGTATTTT. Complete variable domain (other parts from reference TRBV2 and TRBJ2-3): EPEVTQTPSHQVTQMGQEVILRCVPISNHLYFYWYRQILGQKVEFLVSFYNNEISEKSEIFDDQFSVERPDGSNFTLKIRSTKLEDSAMYFCASSAGTSVGPDTQYFGPGTRLTVL.

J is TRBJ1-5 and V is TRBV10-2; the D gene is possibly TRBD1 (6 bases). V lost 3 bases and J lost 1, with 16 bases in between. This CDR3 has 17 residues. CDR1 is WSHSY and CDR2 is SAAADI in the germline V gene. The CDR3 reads CASSESGVAVSNQPQHF. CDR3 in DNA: TGCGCCAGCAGTGAATCAGGGGTGGCGGTCAGCAATCAGCCCCAGCATTTT.

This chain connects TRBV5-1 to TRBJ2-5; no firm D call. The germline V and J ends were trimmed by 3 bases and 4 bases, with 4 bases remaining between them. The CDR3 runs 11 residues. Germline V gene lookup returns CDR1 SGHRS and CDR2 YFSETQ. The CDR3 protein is CASSSLETQYF. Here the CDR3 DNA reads TGCGCCAGCAGCTCCTTAGAGACCCAGTACTTC.